The clone carrying this TCR beta chain came up many times. These data are taken from a study of cytotoxic CD8 clonotypes in ibrutinib-treated CLL. Study-level information: After a median of around 68 months, around 15 patients stayed remitted and approximately 12 progressed; responses had been partial in some 24 and complete in 2.

The table came from immunoSEQ multiplex PCR; TCRdb's copy has only in-frame clones and leaves some out. The sample has 35,000 to 40,000 clones; roughly 50% are singletons. CDR3 length: 17 residues. Germline loops: CDR1 SGHRS, CDR2 YFSETQ. V shed 0 bases and J shed 3 bases, with 15 bases lying between them. This chain connects TRBV5-1 to TRBJ2-2, with a tentative D call TRBD1 (5 bases). The sequence derives from a human donor with chronic lymphocytic leukemia. The source was PBMCs, collected before ibrutinib treatment. This chain's CDR3 is CASSLVIRGRYTGELFF. The CDR3 nucleotides read TGCGCCAGCAGCTTGGTTATAAGGGGCAGATACACCGGGGAGCTGTTTTTT.